The 15 T cell receptor beta chains reported below all come from one sample, sequenced in a study of blood T cells in healthy people across ages. Using a J-beta primer mix together with a sample-barcoded 5' primer, a second PCR was run for roughly 6 to 12 cycles. TCRdb re-analysed the 5' RACE reads in MiXCR, keeping a single row per CDR3 protein. The sample includes approximately 780,000 distinct CDR3 sequences, roughly 24% seen only once; the top ten take about 2.9%. A further study also used this sample, focusing on T cells of mothers and their children.

Material for sequencing was blood. The receptor source for this set is a boy between 10 and 17 years old in good health.

The chain recombines TRBV27 with TRBJ2-3; 10 bases agree with TRBD2. CDR1 is MNHEY, CDR2 SMNVEV, per germline (reference sequence). V trimming: 5 bases; J trimming: 3 bases; junction bases outside the gene matches: 14. This CDR3 is built from 18 residues. The CDR3 region is CASSPPSGGRLLTDTQYF. In nucleotides, the CDR3 is TGTGCCAGCAGTCCGCCTAGCGGGGGACGCCTACTTACAGATACGCAGTATTTT.

This clonotype was observed a few times. The chain links TRBV24-1 to TRBJ2-1, with D perhaps given as TRBD1 or TRBD2 (5 bases each). The germline gives CDR1 KGHDR, CDR2 SFDVKD. The ends were cut back, 3 bases at V and 6 bases at J, with 11 bases in the middle. The CDR3 covers 14 residues. This CDR3 reads CATSDVAGTNEQFF. The CDR3 region has the DNA TGTGCCACCAGTGATGTAGCAGGGACCAATGAGCAGTTCTTC.

This clonotype has only a few counts. This chain joins TRBV9 and TRBJ2-5, with 10 bases that match TRBD2. The V and J ends lost 0 bases and 13 bases, in that order; junction bases with no gene match: 6. In germline, CDR1 is SGDLS, CDR2 YYNGEE. This CDR3 has 13 residues. CDR3 sequence: CASSVGLAGVSYF. CDR3 DNA: TGTGCCAGCAGCGTAGGGCTAGCGGGGGTCTCGTACTTC.

This chain connects TRBV5-1 to TRBJ2-1, with D uncertain. The CDR3 is 16 residues long. Trimming pared 0 bases from V and 0 bases from J, leaving 10 bases between. Germline assignment: CDR1 SGHRS and CDR2 YFSETQ. The CDR3 region has the DNA TGCGCCAGCAGCTTGGCCCCGTGGGACTCCTACAATGAGCAGTTCTTC. Its translation is CASSLAPWDSYNEQFF.

This clonotype was seen only a few times. The chain links TRBV7-2 to TRBJ2-7, with D perhaps matching TRBD2 (6 bases). Germline V gene data show CDR1 as SGHTA and CDR2 as FQGNSA. Trimming removed 1 base from V and 5 bases from J, with 15 bases in between. The CDR3 length is 15 residues. The CDR3 DNA follows: TGTGCCAGCAGCTTAGAGTTACTAGCTCCCGACGAGCAGTACTTC. It specifies CASSLELLAPDEQYF. The variable domain in full, completed from reference TRBV7-2 and TRBJ2-7, reads GAGVSQSPSNKVTEKGKDVELRCDPISGHTALYWYRQSLGQGLEFLIYFQGNSAPDKSGLPSDRFSAERTGGSVSTLTIQRTQQEDSAVYLCASSLELLAPDEQYFGPGTRLTVT.

This clonotype has a handful of counts. The J gene is TRBJ2-1, the V gene TRBV29-1, with TRBD1 matching 11 bases. This CDR3 has 14 residues. CDR1 SQVTM and CDR2 ANQGSEA come from the germline V gene. V trimming: 6 bases; J trimming: 5 bases; junction bases outside the gene matches: 6. CDR3 residues: CSVTDRGRNNEQFF. CDR3 coding DNA: TGCAGCGTGACGGACAGGGGGCGCAACAATGAGCAGTTCTTC.

A few counts support this clonotype. CDR3 loop: CASSLEGEGTNEKLFF. The CDR3 DNA follows: TGTGCCAGCAGTTTAGAAGGGGAGGGAACTAATGAAAAACTGTTTTTT. The rearrangement joins TRBV28 to TRBJ1-4; the D gene is possibly TRBD1 (5 bases). CDR1 and CDR2 from the germline V gene are MDHEN and SYDVKM. This CDR3 comprises 16 residues. V was cut by 2 bases and J by 1 base, with 11 bases left in between.

This chain joins TRBV7-6 and TRBJ2-1, with 9 bases fitting TRBD2. The CDR3 length is 15 residues. The ends lost 4 bases at V and 5 bases at J; junction bases unmatched: 6. CDR1 SGHVS and CDR2 FNYEAQ come from the germline V gene. The CDR3 region has the DNA TGTGCCAGCAGCTCAGCGCGGGGGGGCCACAATGAGCAGTTCTTC. Residues: CASSSARGGHNEQFF.

This clonotype appeared a few times. V is TRBV10-3 and J is TRBJ1-5; D possibly corresponds to TRBD1 (6 bases). This CDR3 contains 15 residues. CDR1 is ENHRY and CDR2 is SYGVKD in the germline V gene. V lost 2 bases and J lost 4, with 12 bases in between. CDR3 nucleotide sequence: TGTGCCATCAGTGAGGCGACAGGAGATAATCAGCCCCAGCATTTT. Its translation is CAISEATGDNQPQHF.

This clonotype came up a few times. The rearrangement links TRBV7-9 to TRBJ1-1; tentatively, D is TRBD1 (5 bases). The ends were cut back, 8 bases at V and 1 base at J, with 17 bases in the middle. The CDR3 spans 15 residues. Looked up from germline, CDR1 is SEHNR and CDR2 is FQNEAQ (reference sequence). Here the CDR3 reads CASLEPARENTEAFF. In nucleotides, the CDR3 is TGTGCCAGCCTCGAGCCCGCCAGGGAGAACACTGAAGCTTTCTTT.

The table lists this clonotype with a few counts. This chain joins TRBV28 and TRBJ2-7; D is possibly TRBD2 (6 bases). There are 11 residues in the CDR3. V lost 10 bases, J lost 5 bases, and 12 bases lay in between. The germline V gene has CDR1 MDHEN and CDR2 SYDVKM. The CDR3 region has the DNA TGTGCCATGGGCGGGGACCACGAGCAGTACTTC. Its translation is CAMGGDHEQYF.

This chain links TRBV20-1 with TRBJ1-3; TRBD1 might be the D (5 bases). V lost 3 bases and J 7 bases, leaving 7 bases between the germline ends. Germline V gene lookup returns CDR1 DFQATT and CDR2 SNEGSKA (reference sequence). This CDR3 is 11 amino acids long. The CDR3 region is CSARTVNTIYF. The CDR3 region has the DNA TGCAGTGCTAGGACAGTCAACACCATATATTTT.

The gene calls are TRBV7-2 and TRBJ1-5; D remains ambiguous. The CDR3 sequence is 13 residues long. Looked up from germline, CDR1 is SGHTA and CDR2 is FQGNSA. Trimming took off 5 bases at V and 9 bases at J, with 14 bases between the two ends. The CDR3: CASSLSGPPPQHF. CDR3 bases: TGTGCCAGCAGCCTCAGCGGCCCGCCGCCCCAGCATTTT.

In its sample, this clonotype was seen a few times. The V and J genes are TRBV5-1 and TRBJ1-5; 11 bases match TRBD1. Losses at the gene ends were 0 bases for V and 6 bases for J; bases not matched to a gene: 5. There are 16 residues in the CDR3. Germline CDR1 is SGHRS and CDR2 is YFSETQ. The CDR3 region has the DNA TGCGCCAGCAGCTTGGGGACAGGGGGCGCGGGTCAGCCCCAGCATTTT. Translating it yields CASSLGTGGAGQPQHF.

The DNA for the CDR3 is TGCGCCAGCAGCTTAGAAGGGTTCGGTAATGAAAAACTGTTTTTT. Translated, it gives CASSLEGFGNEKLFF. The rearrangement joins TRBV5-1 to TRBJ1-4; D unclear. Germline V lookup: CDR1 SGHRS, CDR2 YFSETQ. The germline V and J ends were trimmed by 2 bases and 4 bases, with 12 bases remaining between them. The CDR3 covers 15 residues.